Shown below are 19 T cell receptor beta chains from a single sample sequenced in a study of blood T cell repertoires in COVID-19. The method was immunoSEQ multiplex PCR; TCRdb's version includes in-frame clones alone and lacks a portion of them. The data show 150,000 to 200,000 clones, around 87% seen once. Sample: peripheral blood. These receptors all stem from a man in his late teens or twenties with acute or convalescent COVID-19.

This clone was seen only once. V and J are TRBV2 and TRBJ1-6; D might be TRBD1 (6 bases). CDR1 and CDR2 (germline): SNHLY, FYNNEI. Deletions cut 2 bases from V and 11 bases from J, with 10 bases between. The CDR3 has 13 amino acids. The CDR3 protein is CASSENRVTPLHF. The CDR3 coding sequence is TGTGCCAGCAGTGAAAACAGGGTAACACCCCTCCACTTT.

The chain employs TRBV7-6 and TRBJ2-1; D is possibly TRBD2 (5 bases). CDR3 size: 14 residues. The V and J ends lost 2 bases and 7 bases respectively, with 12 bases between them. Per the germline V gene, CDR1 is SGHVS and CDR2 is FNYEAQ. The CDR3 here is CASSLWSSGNEQFF. Written as DNA, the CDR3 is TGTGCCAGCAGCTTATGGTCGTCGGGGAATGAGCAGTTCTTC.

This chain connects TRBV18 to TRBJ2-1; 7 bases line up with TRBD2. The CDR3 sequence is 15 residues long. V shed 2 bases and J 3 bases; nucleotides not matched to a gene: 4. Germline-derived CDR1 and CDR2 are KGHSH and LQKENI. The CDR3 region has the DNA TGTGCCAGCTCACCAGGGGCGGGGGTCTACAATGAGCAGTTCTTC. This translates into CASSPGAGVYNEQFF.

The chain is built from TRBV24-1 and TRBJ2-3, with D possibly matching TRBD1 (5 bases). V was clipped by 1 base and J by 2 bases, with 12 bases between them. The CDR3 is made up of 16 amino acids. Germline assignment: CDR1 KGHDR and CDR2 SFDVKD. The CDR3 DNA sequence: TGTGCCACCAGTGATTTCAGGGTAGGAATCACAGATACGCAGTATTTT. The encoded protein is CATSDFRVGITDTQYF.

The chain recombines TRBV19 with TRBJ1-5, with TRBD1 matching 9 bases. After removal of 6 bases from V and 4 bases from J, the junction contained 7 bases not matched to a gene. Germline CDR1 reads LNHDA; CDR2 reads SQIVND (reference sequence). CDR3 length equals 15 residues. The CDR3 DNA reads TGTGCCAGTAGCTCGGGACAGGGTGGGAATCAGCCCCAGCATTTT. This gives the protein CASSSGQGGNQPQHF.

The chain is built from TRBV4-1 and TRBJ1-5, with D perhaps matching TRBD1 (5 bases). Trimming cost V 1 base and J 1 base, with 8 bases left between them. The CDR3 has 15 residues. CDR1 and CDR2 (germline): MGHRA, YSYEKL. In DNA form, the CDR3 reads TGCGCCAGCAGCCAAGTCCCAGGGAGCAATCAGCCCCAGCATTTT. Translation: CASSQVPGSNQPQHF.

J is TRBJ2-7 and V is TRBV5-1, with TRBD1 identical over 8 bases. Trimming cost V 1 base and J 3 bases; bases outside gene matches: 3. The V gene's germline CDR1 is SGHRS and CDR2 YFSETQ. The CDR3 is 14 residues long. The DNA of the CDR3 is TGCGCCAGCAGCTTGATAGGGACAGGCTACGAGCAGTACGTC. This gives the protein CASSLIGTGYEQYV.

This clone appeared a few times. J is TRBJ1-4 and V is TRBV5-1; the match to TRBD1 covers 8 bases. Germline assignment: CDR1 SGHRS and CDR2 YFSETQ. The CDR3 length is 13 residues. V dropped 3 bases and J dropped 5; count of bases not matched to a gene: 0. CDR3 residues: CASSWDRNEKLFF. For the CDR3, the DNA is TGCGCCAGCAGCTGGGACAGGAATGAAAAACTGTTTTTT. Variable domain in full (rest from reference TRBV5-1 and TRBJ1-4): KAGVTQTPRYLIKTRGQQVTLSCSPISGHRSVSWYQQTPGQGLQFLFEYFSETQRNKGNFPGRFSGRQFSNSRSEMNVSTLELGDSALYLCASSWDRNEKLFFGSGTQLSVL.

The chain recombines TRBV4-1 with TRBJ1-5; 7 bases map to TRBD1. The V segment lost 1 base and the J segment 6 bases; nucleotides outside the gene matches: 6. CDR1 is MGHRA and CDR2 is YSYEKL in the germline V gene. This CDR3 contains 15 residues. CDR3 DNA sequence: TGCGCCAGCAGCCAAGTAGGGACAGTAGGTCAGCCCCAGCATTTT. Amino acid sequence: CASSQVGTVGQPQHF.

V usage is TRBV7-3 and J usage is TRBJ1-5; maybe TRBD1 (6 bases). The V and J ends lost 5 bases and 3 bases respectively, with 14 bases between them. The CDR3 sequence is 15 residues long. Germline values: CDR1 SGHTA, CDR2 FQGTGA. CDR3 nucleotide sequence: TGTGCCAGCAGCGTGCCCGACAGGTACAATCAGCCCCAGCATTTT. Translated, it gives CASSVPDRYNQPQHF.

This clone was observed a single time. The chain links TRBV6-5 to TRBJ2-7; 9 bases map to TRBD1. V trimming: 6 bases; J trimming: 1 base; junction bases outside the gene matches: 7. The CDR3 extends over 15 amino acids. Germline V CDR1 and CDR2: MNHEY, SVGAGI. The CDR3 reads CASRQTGTGSYEQYF. CDR3 bases: TGTGCCAGCAGGCAAACCGGGACAGGGTCCTACGAGCAGTACTTC.

The rearrangement links TRBV14 to TRBJ2-3; D call uncertain. CDR3 size: 19 residues. Germline CDR1 and CDR2: SGHDN and FVKESK. V lost 0 bases and J lost 0, with 19 bases in between. The CDR3 sequence is CASSQEVFGQVPSTDTQYF. In DNA form, the CDR3 reads TGTGCCAGCAGCCAAGAGGTTTTTGGGCAGGTCCCTAGCACAGATACGCAGTATTTT.

The chain is built from TRBV6-5 and TRBJ2-7, with TRBD1 as a possible D gene (7 bases). CDR3 length equals 16 residues. CDR1 is MNHEY, CDR2 SVGAGI, per germline. Trimming removed 4 bases at V and 3 bases at J, with 19 bases between. The CDR3 region has the DNA TGTGCCAGCAGTTCTAGCGTCAACAGGGGTGGCTACGAGCAGTACTTC. The encoded protein is CASSSSVNRGGYEQYF.

The chain couples TRBV19 to TRBJ1-1; D gene ambiguous. The germline gives CDR1 LNHDA, CDR2 SQIVND (reference sequence). This CDR3 comprises 16 residues. V lost 4 bases to trimming and J lost 3 bases, with 18 bases between them. The CDR3 here is CASSKQSPKRYTEAFF. CDR3 sequence (DNA): TGTGCCAGTAGTAAACAAAGCCCCAAGCGGTACACTGAAGCTTTCTTT.

V is TRBV19 and J is TRBJ1-1; 8 nucleotides align to TRBD1. Germline assignment: CDR1 LNHDA and CDR2 SQIVND (reference sequence). The trim removed 5 bases at V and 8 bases at J, leaving 13 bases unmatched. The CDR3 loop spans 15 amino acids. CDR3 in DNA: TGTGCCAGTAGTTCACCTTCCGGGACAGGAAGAGAAGCTTTCTTT. It yields the protein CASSSPSGTGREAFF.

This chain links TRBV10-3 with TRBJ2-5; D perhaps matches TRBD2 (7 bases). The CDR3 extends over 17 amino acids. Germline V gene data show CDR1 as ENHRY and CDR2 as SYGVKD. Trimming left V 0 bases short and J 0 bases short, with 14 bases between. The CDR3 DNA sequence: TGTGCCATCAGTGAGTCGGATGCGGGGGCACACCAAGAGACCCAGTACTTC. Residues: CAISESDAGAHQETQYF.

This clone was seen only once. The gene calls are TRBV10-1 and TRBJ1-1, with D possibly TRBD1 on 5 matching bases. Trimming left V 0 bases short and J 4 bases short, with 9 bases between. Germline CDR1 and CDR2: WNHNN and SYGVQD (reference sequence). The CDR3 runs to 14 residues. The chain's CDR3 is CASSESGATTEAFF. CDR3 DNA sequence: TGCGCCAGCAGTGAGTCAGGGGCTACCACTGAAGCTTTCTTT.

This clone was observed a handful of times. The gene calls are TRBV7-9 and TRBJ1-6, with 8 bases aligning to TRBD1. Germline assignment: CDR1 SEHNR and CDR2 FQNEAQ (reference sequence). This CDR3 contains 14 residues. The V gene end was trimmed by 6 bases and the J gene end by 8 bases; junction bases not matched to a gene: 6. CDR3 in amino acids: CASSPDRVDSPLHF. The CDR3 nucleotides read TGTGCCAGCAGTCCGGACAGGGTTGATTCACCCCTCCACTTT. Full variable domain (outside the CDR3, taken from reference TRBV7-9 and TRBJ1-6): DTGVSQNPRHKITKRGQNVTFRCDPISEHNRLYWYRQTLGQGPEFLTYFQNEAQLEKSRLLSDRFSAERPKGSFSTLEIQRTEQGDSAMYLCASSPDRVDSPLHFGNGTRLTVT.

This chain connects TRBV2 to TRBJ2-5, with D tentatively TRBD1 (6 bases). Trimming removed 7 bases at V and 3 bases at J, with 15 bases between. This CDR3 spans 14 amino acids. Germline CDR1 SNHLY, CDR2 FYNNEI. The CDR3 bases are TGTGCCAGCACCAGATCCTGGACAGAAGAGACCCAGTACTTC. Amino acid sequence: CASTRSWTEETQYF.